This TCR beta chain appears in the sequencing data of a study of OX40 agonist ivuxolimab in advanced cancers. V gave up 3 bases and J gave up 1 base, with 9 bases separating them. Germline V CDR1 and CDR2: KGHSH, LQKENI. The CDR3 has 14 residues. Only in-frame clones appear in the TCRdb table, and some are missing; sequencing was by immunoSEQ multiplex PCR. The sample gives tens of thousands of clones, 65% to 80% of which show up once; roughly 18% is in the top ten. This chain joins TRBV18 and TRBJ1-1, with D unresolved. The sample consisted of CD4+ or CD8+ T cells sorted from blood, taken in a trial of the OX40 agonist ivuxolimab. The sequence came from an adult with an advanced solid tumor such as melanoma, head and neck, liver or kidney cancer. The CDR3, as DNA: TGTGCCAGCTCACCGGCCGCCTCGAACACTGAAGCTTTCTTT. Protein: CASSPAASNTEAFF.